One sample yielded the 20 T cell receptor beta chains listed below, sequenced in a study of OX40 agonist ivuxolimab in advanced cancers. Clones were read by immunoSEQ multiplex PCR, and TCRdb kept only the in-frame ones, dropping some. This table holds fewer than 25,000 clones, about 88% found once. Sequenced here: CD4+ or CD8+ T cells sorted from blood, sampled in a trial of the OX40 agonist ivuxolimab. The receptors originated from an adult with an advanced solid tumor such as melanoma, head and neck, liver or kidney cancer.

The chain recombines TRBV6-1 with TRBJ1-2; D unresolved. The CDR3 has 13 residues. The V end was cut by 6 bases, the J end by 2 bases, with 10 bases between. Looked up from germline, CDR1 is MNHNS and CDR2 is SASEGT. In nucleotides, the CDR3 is TGTGCCAGCAGGCAGGCTCCAAACTATGGCTACACCTTC. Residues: CASRQAPNYGYTF.

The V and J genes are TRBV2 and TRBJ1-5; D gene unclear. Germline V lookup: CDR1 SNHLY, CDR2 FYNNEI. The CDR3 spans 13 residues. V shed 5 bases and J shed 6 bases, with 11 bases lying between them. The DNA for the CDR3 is TGTGCCAGCAGTTCGGGGTACCGTCAGCCCCAGCATTTT. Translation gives CASSSGYRQPQHF. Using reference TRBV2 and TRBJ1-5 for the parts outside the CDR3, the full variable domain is EPEVTQTPSHQVTQMGQEVILRCVPISNHLYFYWYRQILGQKVEFLVSFYNNEISEKSEIFDDQFSVERPDGSNFTLKIRSTKLEDSAMYFCASSSGYRQPQHFGDGTRLSIL.

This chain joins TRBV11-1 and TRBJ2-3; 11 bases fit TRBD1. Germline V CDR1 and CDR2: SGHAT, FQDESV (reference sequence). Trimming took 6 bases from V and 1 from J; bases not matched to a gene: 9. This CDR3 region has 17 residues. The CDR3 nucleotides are TGTGCCAGCAGTGGAGAACCGGGACAGGGGGGCACAGATACGCAGTATTTT. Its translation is CASSGEPGQGGTDTQYF.

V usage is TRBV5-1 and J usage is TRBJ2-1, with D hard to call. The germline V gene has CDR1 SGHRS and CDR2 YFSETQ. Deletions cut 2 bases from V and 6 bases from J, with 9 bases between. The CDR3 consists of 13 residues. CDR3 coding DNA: TGCGCCAGCAGCTTTAAATTTGGCAATGAGCAGTTCTTC. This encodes CASSFKFGNEQFF.

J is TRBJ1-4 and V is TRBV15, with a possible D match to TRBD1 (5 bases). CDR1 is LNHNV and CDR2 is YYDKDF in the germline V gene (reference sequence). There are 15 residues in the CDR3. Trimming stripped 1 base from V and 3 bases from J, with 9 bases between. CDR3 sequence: CATSRATASNEKLFF. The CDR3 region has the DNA TGTGCCACCAGCAGAGCGACAGCATCTAATGAAAAACTGTTTTTT.

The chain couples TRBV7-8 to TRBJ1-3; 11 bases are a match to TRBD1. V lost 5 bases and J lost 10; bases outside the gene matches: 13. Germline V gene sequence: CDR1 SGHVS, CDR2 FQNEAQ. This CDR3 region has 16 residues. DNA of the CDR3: TGTGCCAGCAGCCCAGAGAGTGGGACAGGGGGAGGGACCATATATTTT. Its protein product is CASSPESGTGGGTIYF.

The CDR3 DNA follows: TGTGCCAGCAGCCCAAGGAGGACAGGTGCCGCCGGGGAGCTGTTTTTT. It specifies CASSPRRTGAAGELFF. The V gene is TRBV7-9, the J gene TRBJ2-2; 7 positions match TRBD1. The junction had 12 bases not matched to a gene; V was cut back by 5 bases and J by 6 bases. Per the germline V gene, CDR1 is SEHNR and CDR2 is FQNEAQ (reference sequence). This CDR3 is 16 amino acids long.

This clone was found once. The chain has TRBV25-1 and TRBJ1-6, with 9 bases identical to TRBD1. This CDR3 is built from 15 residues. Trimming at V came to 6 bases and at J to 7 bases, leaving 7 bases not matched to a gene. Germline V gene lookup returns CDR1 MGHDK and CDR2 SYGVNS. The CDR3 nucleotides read TGTGCCAGCAGGGGGGGGACAGGGCGAAATTCACCCCTCCACTTT. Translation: CASRGGTGRNSPLHF.

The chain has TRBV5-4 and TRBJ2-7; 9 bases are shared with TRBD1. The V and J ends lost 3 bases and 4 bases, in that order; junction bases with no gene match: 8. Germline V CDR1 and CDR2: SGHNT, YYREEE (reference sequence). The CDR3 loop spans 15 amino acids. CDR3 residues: CASSSRRTGAYEQYF. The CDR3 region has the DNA TGTGCCAGCAGCTCCCGACGGACAGGGGCGTACGAGCAGTACTTC.

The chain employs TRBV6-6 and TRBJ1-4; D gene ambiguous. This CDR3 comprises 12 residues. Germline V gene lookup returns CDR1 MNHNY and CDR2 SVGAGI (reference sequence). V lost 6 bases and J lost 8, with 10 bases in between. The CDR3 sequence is CASSPEDEKLFF. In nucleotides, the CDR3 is TGTGCCAGCAGCCCCGAGGACGAAAAACTGTTTTTT.

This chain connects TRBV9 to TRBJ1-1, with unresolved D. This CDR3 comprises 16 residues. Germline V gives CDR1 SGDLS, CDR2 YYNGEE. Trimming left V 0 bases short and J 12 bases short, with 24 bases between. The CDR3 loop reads CASSVESTGPGEETFF. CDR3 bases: TGTGCCAGCAGCGTAGAGTCCACGGGTCCGGGAGAGGAGACTTTCTTT. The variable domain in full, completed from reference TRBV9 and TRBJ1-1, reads DSGVTQTPKHLITATGQRVTLRCSPRSGDLSVYWYQQSLDQGLQFLIQYYNGEERAKGNILERFSAQQFPDLHSELNLSSLELGDSALYFCASSVESTGPGEETFFGQGTRLTVV.

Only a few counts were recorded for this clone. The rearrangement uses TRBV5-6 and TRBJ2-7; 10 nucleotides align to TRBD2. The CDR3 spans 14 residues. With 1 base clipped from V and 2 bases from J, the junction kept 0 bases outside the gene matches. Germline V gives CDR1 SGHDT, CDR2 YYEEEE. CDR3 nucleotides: TGTGCCAGCAGCTTGACTAGCGGGACCTACGAGCAGTACTTC. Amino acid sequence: CASSLTSGTYEQYF.

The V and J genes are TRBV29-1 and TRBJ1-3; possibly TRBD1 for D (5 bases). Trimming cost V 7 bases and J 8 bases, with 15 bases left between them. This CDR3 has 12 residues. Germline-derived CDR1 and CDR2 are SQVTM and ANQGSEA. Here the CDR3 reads CSAKPGSDTIYF. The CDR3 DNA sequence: TGCAGCGCAAAACCAGGGAGCGACACCATATATTTT.

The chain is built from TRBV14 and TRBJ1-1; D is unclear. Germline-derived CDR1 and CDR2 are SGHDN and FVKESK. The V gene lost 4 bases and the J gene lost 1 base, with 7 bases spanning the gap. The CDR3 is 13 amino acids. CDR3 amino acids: CASSRNRNTEAFF. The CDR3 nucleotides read TGTGCCAGCAGCCGGAACAGGAACACTGAAGCTTTCTTT.

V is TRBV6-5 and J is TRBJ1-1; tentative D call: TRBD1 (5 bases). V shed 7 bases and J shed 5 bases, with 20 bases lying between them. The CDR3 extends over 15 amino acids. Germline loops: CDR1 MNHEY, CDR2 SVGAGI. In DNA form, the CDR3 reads TGTGCCAGCACCCCGCCGGGCAGGGTGGAGACTGAAGCTTTCTTT. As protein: CASTPPGRVETEAFF.

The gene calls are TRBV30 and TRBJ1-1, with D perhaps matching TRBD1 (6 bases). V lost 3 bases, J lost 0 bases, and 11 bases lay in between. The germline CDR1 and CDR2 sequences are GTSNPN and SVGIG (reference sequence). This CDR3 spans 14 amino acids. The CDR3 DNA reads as TGTGCCTGGAGGGGGGCAGGTCTGAACACTGAAGCTTTCTTT. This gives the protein CAWRGAGLNTEAFF.

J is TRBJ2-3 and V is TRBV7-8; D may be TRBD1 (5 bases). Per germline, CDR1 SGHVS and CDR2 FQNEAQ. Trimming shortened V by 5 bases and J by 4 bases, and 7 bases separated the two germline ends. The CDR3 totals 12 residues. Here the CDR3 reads CASSQGADTQYF. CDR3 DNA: TGTGCCAGCAGCCAGGGCGCAGATACGCAGTATTTT.

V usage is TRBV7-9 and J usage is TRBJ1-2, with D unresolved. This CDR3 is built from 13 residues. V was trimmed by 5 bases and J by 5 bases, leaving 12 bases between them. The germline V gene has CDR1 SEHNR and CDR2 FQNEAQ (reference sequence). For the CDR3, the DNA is TGTGCCAGCAGCCTACGACCCCGGTATGGCTACACCTTC. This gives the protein CASSLRPRYGYTF.

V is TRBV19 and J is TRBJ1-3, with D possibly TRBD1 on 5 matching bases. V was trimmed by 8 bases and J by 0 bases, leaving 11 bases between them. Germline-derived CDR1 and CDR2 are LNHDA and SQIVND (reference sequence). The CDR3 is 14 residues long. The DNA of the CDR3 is TGTGCCAGTCGCGGGACGGCCTCTGGAAACACCATATATTTT. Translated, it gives CASRGTASGNTIYF.

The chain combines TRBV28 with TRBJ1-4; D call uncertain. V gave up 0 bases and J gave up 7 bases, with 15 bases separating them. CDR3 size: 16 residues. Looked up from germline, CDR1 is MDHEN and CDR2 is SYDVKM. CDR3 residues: CASSLWAASMGEKLFF. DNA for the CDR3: TGTGCCAGCAGTTTATGGGCGGCTTCTATGGGTGAAAAACTGTTTTTT.